The clone carrying this T cell receptor beta chain was counted at least ten times. Its antigen is currently unknown. This entry belongs to a study of Graves' ophthalmopathy and Graves' hyperthyroidism. Study-level results: In predicting ophthalmopathy progression, the model reached around 66% sensitivity and 72.22% specificity. Blood also carried most expanded thyroid clonotypes exceeding 0.001 frequency.

For repertoire sequencing, the TCR beta CDR3 regions were amplified from RNA transcripts. Second-round multiplex PCR came after a first-round RT-PCR that employed HTBI primers. A single record per CDR3 protein comes from TCRdb applying MiXCR to the multiplex PCR reads. This sample yields more than 300,000 distinct CDR3 sequences, of which about a sixth are seen a single time; 2.4% belongs to the top ten. Patients were excluded if they had other autoimmune diseases or uncontrolled infections, and likewise if pregnancy or lactation applied. Fresh peripheral blood (roughly 9.7 ml) yielded the PBMCs. The CDR3 has 14 amino acids. With 3 bases removed from V and 4 bases from J, the gap between germline ends came to 12 bases. The germline V gene encodes CDR1 SNHLY and CDR2 FYNNEI.

The sequence derives from an adult woman with stable Graves' hyperthyroidism. The chain is built from TRBV2 and TRBJ2-5; no clear D. The sample consisted of peripheral blood. CDR3 loop: CASSEGLPPETQYF. The CDR3 coding sequence is TGTGCCAGCAGTGAGGGTCTACCCCCAGAGACCCAGTACTTC.